The rows below give T cell receptor delta chains drawn from one sample of a study of Vδ1+ human thymocytes. TCRdb re-called clones from the multiplex PCR reads using CATT. The data contain 45,000 to 75,000 delta-chain clones, more than 12% of them singletons. Material: Vdelta1+ gamma-delta thymocytes from the thymus. All receptors come from a girl under three years old who had congenital heart surgery. Each CDR3 is given with its conserved first and last residue. The D gene is left open where the match is weak. The size entry is marked missing in some rows and otherwise reads once, few, many or a size class.

J,V,size,D,CDR3,DNA
TRDJ1,TRDV2,few,-,CACDERGFLVLGAPKGKLIF,TGTGCCTGTGACGAACGTGGCTTCCTAGTACTGGGGGCCCCCAAGGGGAAACTCATCTTT
TRDJ1,TRDV1,-,-,CALGELTCQLHRTDKLIF,TGTGCTCTTGGGGAACTTACCTGCCAACTCCATCGCACCGATAAACTCATCTTT
TRDJ1,TRDV1,-,-,CALGEGSGAVLEYTDKLIF,TGTGCTCTTGGGGAAGGTTCTGGGGCCGTACTGGAGTACACCGATAAACTCATCTTT
TRDJ1,TRDV1,-,TRDD3,CALGELTRGPGGYEADKLIF,TGTGCTCTTGGGGAACTTACCCGAGGACCTGGGGGATACGAAGCCGATAAACTCATCTTT
TRDJ1,TRDV1,-,TRDD3,CALGLSHGGYVGNTDKLIF,TGTGCTCTTGGTCTTTCCCATGGGGGATACGTTGGGAACACCGATAAACTCATCTTT
TRDJ2,TRDV1,-,TRDD3,CALGRGWIGNWGGPLTAQLFF,TGTGCTCTTGGGAGGGGCTGGATCGGTAACTGGGGGGGGCCTTTGACAGCACAACTCTTCTTT
TRDJ1,TRDV1,-,-,CALGAPLIRDKLIF,TGTGCTCTTGGGGCCCCTCTAATACGGGATAAACTCATCTTT
TRDJ1,TRDV1,-,-,CALGAARRRMGLIF,TGTGCTCTTGGGGCCGCCCGCCGCCGAATGGGACTCATCTTT
TRDJ1,TRDV1,-,-,CALGERSARTDKLIF,TGTGCTCTTGGGGAGCGGTCAGCACGTACCGATAAACTCATCTTT
TRDJ1,TRDV1,-,TRDD3,CALGERENPGLPPLGGVYPDKLIF,TGTGCTCTTGGGGAACGGGAGAACCCTGGCCTTCCCCCACTGGGGGGTGTTTACCCCGATAAACTCATCTTT
TRDJ1,TRDV1,few,TRDD3,CALGPTIPTPTGTGGFPLYTDKLIF,TGTGCTCTTGGGCCCACTATTCCTACACCCACCGGTACTGGGGGATTCCCACTGTACACCGATAAACTCATCTTT
TRDJ1,TRDV1,few,-,CALGELYTDKLIF,TGTGCTCTTGGGGAACTATACACCGATAAACTCATCTTT
TRDJ1,TRDV1,-,TRDD3,CALGENAILRRSGGYPSTDKLIF,TGTGCTCTTGGGGAAAATGCTATCCTACGTCGGAGTGGGGGATACCCGTCCACCGATAAACTCATCTTT
TRDJ1,TRDV1,-,TRDD3,CALKKGLSGRVLGDMRPDKLIF,TGTGCTCTTAAAAAGGGGCTAAGCGGTCGAGTACTGGGGGATATGAGGCCCGATAAACTCATCTTT
TRDJ1,TRDV1,-,TRDD3,CALGDGFLRPTGGYAGRADKLIF,TGTGCTCTTGGGGACGGCTTCCTACGGCCAACTGGGGGATACGCCGGTCGCGCCGATAAACTCATCTTT
TRDJ1,TRDV1,-,-,CALGGINLYTDKLIF,TGTGCTCTTGGGGGCATTAATCTGTACACCGATAAACTCATCTTT
TRDJ1,TRDV1,-,TRDD3,CALGELKSTTWGIRPYTDKLIF,TGTGCTCTTGGGGAACTAAAATCGACTACCTGGGGGATTCGACCATACACCGATAAACTCATCTTT
TRDJ1,TRDV1,-,-,CALASRIWDYTDKLIF,TGTGCTCTTGCCTCACGGATTTGGGACTACACCGATAAACTCATCTTT
TRDJ1,TRDV2,few,TRDD3,CACDTKKWGILHSRITDKLIF,TGTGCCTGTGACACCAAGAAGTGGGGGATACTTCATTCCCGCATCACCGATAAACTCATCTTT
TRDJ1,TRDV1,-,TRDD3,CALGELLGSARWGIIRGLIF,TGTGCTCTTGGGGAACTCCTGGGTTCCGCCCGCTGGGGGATAATCCGTGGACTCATCTTT
TRDJ1,TRDV1,-,-,CALGELGPSHDKLIF,TGTGCTCTTGGGGAACTCGGCCCGTCGCACGATAAACTCATCTTT
TRDJ1,TRDV1,-,TRDD3,CALGELSVLGGLYTDKLIF,TGTGCTCTTGGGGAACTTTCCGTACTGGGGGGCCTGTACACCGATAAACTCATCTTT
TRDJ1,TRDV1,-,TRDD3,CALGETSGGGGLTDKLIF,TGTGCTCTTGGGGAAACATCGGGGGGTGGGGGACTGACCGATAAACTCATCTTT
TRDJ1,TRDV1,-,TRDD3,CALGVHHGGGYADDKLIF,TGTGCTCTTGGGGTTCATCATGGTGGGGGATACGCCGACGATAAACTCATCTTT
TRDJ1,TRDV2,many,TRDD3,CACDTGVLGDTADKLIF,TGTGCCTGTGACACCGGGGTTCTGGGGGATACGGCCGATAAACTCATCTTT
TRDJ1,TRDV1,-,-,CALGELSRGNTDKLIF,TGTGCTCTTGGGGAACTATCGCGGGGGAACACCGATAAACTCATCTTT
TRDJ1,TRDV1,few,TRDD3,CALGELRNSRGYWGMPDTDKLIF,TGTGCTCTTGGGGAACTTAGAAATTCCCGGGGGTACTGGGGGATGCCTGACACCGATAAACTCATCTTT
TRDJ1,TRDV1,few,TRDD3,CALGEFYWGISDKLIF,TGTGCTCTTGGGGAATTCTACTGGGGGATTTCCGATAAACTCATCTTT
TRDJ1,TRDV1,-,-,CALGEAGRLTDKLIF,TGTGCTCTTGGGGAAGCTGGGAGGTTGACCGATAAACTCATCTTT